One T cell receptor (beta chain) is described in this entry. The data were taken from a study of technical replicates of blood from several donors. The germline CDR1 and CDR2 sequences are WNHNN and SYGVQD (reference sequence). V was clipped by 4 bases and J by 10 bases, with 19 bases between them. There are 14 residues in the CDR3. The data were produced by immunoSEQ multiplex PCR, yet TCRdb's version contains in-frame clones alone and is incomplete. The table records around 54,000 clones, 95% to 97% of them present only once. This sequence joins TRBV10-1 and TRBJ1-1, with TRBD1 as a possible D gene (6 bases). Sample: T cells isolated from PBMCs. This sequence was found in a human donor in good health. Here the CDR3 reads CASSGLGTNHGAFF. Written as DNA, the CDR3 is TGCGCCAGCAGTGGATTAGGGACAAATCATGGAGCTTTCTTT.